This T cell receptor beta chain was observed in a study of OX40 agonist ivuxolimab in advanced cancers. Study context: Males comprised roughly four fifths of the group, whose mean age was around 62 years (range about 23 to 80). Therapy given before enrollment (anti-PD-1, anti-PD-L1 or anti-CTLA-4) was allowed, and roughly 41% had some.

Measured with immunoSEQ multiplex PCR; TCRdb has only the in-frame clones, and not every one. The sample holds approximately 38,000 clones, roughly 84% seen once. Findings of the study overall: The antigen specificity of the peripheral T cells (those that were expanded) was not determined. CD4+ T cells averaged fewer expanded clones than CD8+ T cells.

The germline V gene has CDR1 MNHEY and CDR2 SVGAGI. The V end was cut by 4 bases, the J end by 3 bases, with 18 bases between. The CDR3 has 16 residues. As for this clone: Its antigen is not identified.

The sequence was collected from an adult with an advanced solid tumor such as melanoma, head and neck, liver or kidney cancer. The source material was CD4+ or CD8+ T cells sorted from blood, sampled in a trial of the OX40 agonist ivuxolimab. V is TRBV6-5 and J is TRBJ2-5; the D gene is possibly TRBD1 (5 bases). The CDR3 spells CASSSYMTALKETQYF. The CDR3 bases are TGTGCCAGCAGTTCCTACATGACAGCCCTGAAAGAGACCCAGTACTTC.